Each of the 3 T cell receptor beta chains below was sequenced from the same sample in a study of blood T cells in healthy people across ages. A second about 7 to 12 cycle PCR used barcoded and J-beta primers. MiXCR was run by TCRdb on the 5' RACE reads, yielding one entry per CDR3 protein. The sample includes about 1.1 million distinct CDR3 sequences, around two fifths of them seen just once. Sequencing was done on a sample of blood. The receptors come from a young man in good health.

This clonotype appeared a few times. The genes are TRBV20-1 and TRBJ1-1, with no clear D. Trimming took off 6 bases at V and 1 base at J, with 9 bases between the two ends. Germline CDR1 reads DFQATT; CDR2 reads SNEGSKA (reference sequence). The CDR3 extends over 12 amino acids. The CDR3 reads CSATTGNTEAFF. CDR3 coding DNA: TGCAGTGCCACGACTGGGAACACTGAAGCTTTCTTT.

The V call is TRBV5-1, the J call TRBJ2-1; tentative D call: TRBD2 (6 bases). Gene TRBJ2-7 matches the end of the DNA better, so the J call may be wrong. This CDR3 comprises 15 residues. The germline V gene has CDR1 SGHRS and CDR2 YFSETQ. The CDR3: CASSRLPGEEYEQYF. The DNA of the CDR3 is TGCGCCAGCAGCCGCCTCCCGGGAGAAGAGTACGAGCAGTACTTC.

V is TRBV25-1 and J is TRBJ2-4; D may be TRBD2 (6 bases). Germline values: CDR1 MGHDK, CDR2 SYGVNS. V lost 3 bases and J lost 7, with 13 bases in between. CDR3 length: 14 amino acids. CDR3 amino acids: CASSEPGGRNIQYF. In nucleotides, the CDR3 is TGTGCCAGCAGTGAGCCCGGGGGTCGCAACATTCAGTACTTC.